The 13 T cell receptor beta chains in this list originate from one sample, sequenced in a study of blood T cell repertoires in COVID-19. Assay: immunoSEQ multiplex PCR; the TCRdb copy retains only in-frame clones and omits some. This table holds 90,000 or so clones, less than 90% found once. The sample comprised peripheral blood. These receptors all come from a man in his 60s with acute or convalescent COVID-19.

V usage is TRBV10-2 and J usage is TRBJ1-6; tentatively, D is TRBD1 (6 bases). The CDR3 spans 16 residues. Germline V gives CDR1 WSHSY, CDR2 SAAADI. V shed 2 bases and J shed 8 bases, with 16 bases lying between them. CDR3 bases: TGCGCCAGCAGTGAGCCGTTTCGGACAGCAGATTCACCCCTCCACTTT. Translated, it gives CASSEPFRTADSPLHF.

A word on this clone: Other DNA sequences in this sample translate to the same CDR3. The V and J genes are TRBV20-1 and TRBJ2-7; D unresolved. This CDR3 spans 11 amino acids. Germline assignment: CDR1 DFQATT and CDR2 SNEGSKA (reference sequence). V dropped 3 bases and J dropped 4 bases, with 7 bases sitting between them. The CDR3 nucleotides read TGCAGTGCTAGGGGCCCGTACGAGCAGTACTTC. It codes for CSARGPYEQYF.

V usage is TRBV4-1 and J usage is TRBJ2-1, with 13 bases lining up with TRBD2. The CDR3 sequence is 17 residues long. From germline, CDR1 is MGHRA and CDR2 YSYEKL. After removal of 4 bases from V and 4 bases from J, the junction contained 7 bases not matched to a gene. The CDR3 bases are TGCGCCAGCAGCCCTGGGACTAGCGGGGTTCCTTACAATGAGCAGTTCTTC. Translation: CASSPGTSGVPYNEQFF.

The CDR3 protein is CACLGGGDQPQHF. The CDR3 DNA follows: TGTGCCTGCCTGGGCGGGGGGGATCAGCCCCAGCATTTT. V usage is TRBV30 and J usage is TRBJ1-5; a possible D gene is TRBD1 (5 bases). CDR1 and CDR2 from the germline V gene are GTSNPN and SVGIG (reference sequence). Trimming removed 6 bases at V and 5 bases at J, with 14 bases between. CDR3 length: 13 residues.

V gene TRBV5-4 combines with J gene TRBJ1-5; 10 nucleotides line up with TRBD1. Germline V gives CDR1 SGHNT, CDR2 YYREEE (reference sequence). V lost 3 bases, J lost 7 bases, and 7 bases stayed unmatched. CDR3 length: 15 amino acids. This CDR3 reads CASSCDRGRGQPQHF. CDR3 nucleotides: TGTGCCAGCAGCTGTGACAGGGGGCGAGGACAGCCCCAGCATTTT.

The rearrangement links TRBV9 to TRBJ2-7; weak D call: TRBD2 (5 bases). CDR1 and CDR2 from the germline V gene are SGDLS and YYNGEE. CDR3 length equals 15 residues. V was pared by 0 bases and J by 3 bases, with 13 bases between. The CDR3: CASSVDDVRVYEQYF. CDR3 nucleotide sequence: TGTGCCAGCAGCGTAGATGACGTGAGGGTCTACGAGCAGTACTTC.

The V gene is TRBV30, the J gene TRBJ2-5, with TRBD1 matching 9 bases. The CDR3 is made up of 18 amino acids. CDR1 is GTSNPN and CDR2 is SVGIG in the germline V gene (reference sequence). The J segment lost 4 bases and the V segment lost 7 bases, leaving 22 bases of the junction unmatched. This CDR3 reads CAFSIRPGGQGTGETQYF. In DNA form, the CDR3 reads TGTGCCTTTTCTATACGTCCTGGGGGACAGGGTACGGGAGAGACCCAGTACTTC.

The rearrangement uses TRBV6-6 and TRBJ1-5, with TRBD1 matching 8 bases. Germline CDR1 MNHNY, CDR2 SVGAGI (reference sequence). The CDR3 loop spans 15 amino acids. V lost 5 bases and J lost 2; bases outside the gene matches: 5. The CDR3: CASSTRTGRNQPQHF. The CDR3 DNA reads TGTGCCAGCAGTACGCGGACAGGGCGCAATCAGCCCCAGCATTTT.

The chain couples TRBV5-4 to TRBJ1-2, with 9 bases lining up with TRBD1. The J segment lost 4 bases and the V segment lost 3 bases, leaving 7 bases of the junction unmatched. This CDR3 spans 15 amino acids. Germline CDR1 SGHNT, CDR2 YYREEE (reference sequence). Written as DNA, the CDR3 is TGTGCCAGCAGCTCGGGGACAGGGAGTGTCTATGGCTACACCTTC. Translation gives CASSSGTGSVYGYTF.

As concerns this clone: The sample has other DNA sequences that encode this CDR3 too. The chain couples TRBV19 to TRBJ2-2; maybe TRBD2 (5 bases). V lost 3 bases, J lost 4 bases, and 6 bases lay in between. In germline, CDR1 is LNHDA, CDR2 SQIVND (reference sequence). There are 13 residues in the CDR3. The CDR3 here is CASSIRGTGELFF. Written as DNA, the CDR3 is TGTGCCAGTAGTATCCGGGGCACCGGGGAGCTGTTTTTT. Combining the CDR3 with reference TRBV19 and TRBJ2-2 gives the whole variable domain DGGITQSPKYLFRKEGQNVTLSCEQNLNHDAMYWYRQDPGQGLRLIYYSQIVNDFQKGDIAEGYSVSREKKESFPLTVTSAQKNPTAFYLCASSIRGTGELFFGEGSRLTVL.

The chain joins TRBV5-4 to TRBJ2-3; 7 nucleotides align to TRBD2. Germline V gene lookup returns CDR1 SGHNT and CDR2 YYREEE (reference sequence). Trimming cost V 3 bases and J 4 bases; bases outside gene matches: 11. This CDR3 has 16 residues. The CDR3 sequence is CASSSLGRERADTQYF. The CDR3 DNA is TGTGCCAGCAGCTCCCTAGGGCGGGAGCGGGCAGATACGCAGTATTTT.

The gene calls are TRBV11-2 and TRBJ2-3; D gene uncertain. With 3 bases removed from V and 3 bases from J, the gap between germline ends came to 10 bases. From germline, CDR1 is SGHAT and CDR2 FQNNGV. The CDR3 covers 14 residues. The CDR3 reads CASSFGSATDTQYF. In DNA form, the CDR3 reads TGTGCCAGCAGCTTCGGGTCTGCAACAGATACGCAGTATTTT.

The chain couples TRBV9 to TRBJ2-7; 8 bases line up with TRBD1. The CDR3 is 15 amino acids. V gave up 4 bases and J gave up 3 bases; unmatched junction bases: 9. The germline gives CDR1 SGDLS, CDR2 YYNGEE. CDR3 region: CASSRAGTGVYEQYF. DNA of the CDR3: TGTGCCAGCAGCCGAGCCGGGACAGGAGTCTACGAGCAGTACTTC.